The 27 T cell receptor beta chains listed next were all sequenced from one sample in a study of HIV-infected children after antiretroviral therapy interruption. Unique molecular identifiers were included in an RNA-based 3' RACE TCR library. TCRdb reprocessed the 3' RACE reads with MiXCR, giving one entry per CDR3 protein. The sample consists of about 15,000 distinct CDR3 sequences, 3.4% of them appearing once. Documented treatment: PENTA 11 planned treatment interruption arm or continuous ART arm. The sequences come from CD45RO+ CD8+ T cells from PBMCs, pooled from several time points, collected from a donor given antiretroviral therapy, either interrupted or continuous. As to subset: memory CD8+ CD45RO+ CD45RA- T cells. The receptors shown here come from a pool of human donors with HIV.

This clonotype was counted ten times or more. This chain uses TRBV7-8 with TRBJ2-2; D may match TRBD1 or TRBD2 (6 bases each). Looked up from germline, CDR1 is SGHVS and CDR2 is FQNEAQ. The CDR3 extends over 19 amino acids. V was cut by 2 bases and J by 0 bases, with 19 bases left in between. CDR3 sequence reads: CASSLRRGRLDTNTGELFF. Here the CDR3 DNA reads TGTGCCAGCAGCTTACGTCGGGGGCGTCTTGACACGAACACCGGGGAGCTGTTTTTT. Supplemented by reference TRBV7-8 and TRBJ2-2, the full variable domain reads GAGVSQSPRYKVAKRGQDVALRCDPISGHVSLFWYQQALGQGPEFLTYFQNEAQLDKSGLPSDRFFAERPEGSVSTLKIQRTQQEDSAVYLCASSLRRGRLDTNTGELFFGEGSRLTVL.

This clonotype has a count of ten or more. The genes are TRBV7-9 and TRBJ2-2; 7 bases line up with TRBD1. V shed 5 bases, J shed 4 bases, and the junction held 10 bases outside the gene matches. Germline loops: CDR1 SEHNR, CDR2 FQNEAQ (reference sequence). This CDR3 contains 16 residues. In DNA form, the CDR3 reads TGTGCCAGCAGCCCAGACAGGGTAACAAGCACCGGGGAGCTGTTTTTT. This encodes CASSPDRVTSTGELFF.

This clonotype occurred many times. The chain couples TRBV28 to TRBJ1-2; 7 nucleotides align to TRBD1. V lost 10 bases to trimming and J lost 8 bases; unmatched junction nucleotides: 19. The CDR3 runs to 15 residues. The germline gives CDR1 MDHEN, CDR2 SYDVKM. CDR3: CATQSRTGPLEGYTF. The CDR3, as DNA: TGTGCCACCCAGTCCCGGACAGGACCACTAGAAGGCTACACCTTC.

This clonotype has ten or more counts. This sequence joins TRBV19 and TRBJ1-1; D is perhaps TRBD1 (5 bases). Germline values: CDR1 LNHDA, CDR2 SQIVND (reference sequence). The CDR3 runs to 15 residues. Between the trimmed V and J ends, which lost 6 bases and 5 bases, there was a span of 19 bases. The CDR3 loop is CASRPGGGGRTEAFF. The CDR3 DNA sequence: TGTGCCAGTAGGCCCGGTGGGGGGGGTCGGACTGAAGCTTTCTTT. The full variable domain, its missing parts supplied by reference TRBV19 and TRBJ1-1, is DGGITQSPKYLFRKEGQNVTLSCEQNLNHDAMYWYRQDPGQGLRLIYYSQIVNDFQKGDIAEGYSVSREKKESFPLTVTSAQKNPTAFYLCASRPGGGGRTEAFFGQGTRLTVV.

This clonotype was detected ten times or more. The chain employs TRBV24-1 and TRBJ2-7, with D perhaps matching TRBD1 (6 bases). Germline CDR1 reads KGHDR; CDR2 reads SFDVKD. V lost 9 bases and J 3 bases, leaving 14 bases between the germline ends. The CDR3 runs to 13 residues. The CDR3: CATPPGDNYEQYF. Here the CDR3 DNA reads TGTGCCACCCCGCCTGGGGACAACTACGAGCAGTACTTC.

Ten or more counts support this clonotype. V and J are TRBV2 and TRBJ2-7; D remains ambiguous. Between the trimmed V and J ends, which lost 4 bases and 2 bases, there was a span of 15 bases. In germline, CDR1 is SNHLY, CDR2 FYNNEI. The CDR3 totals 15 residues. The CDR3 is CASSVGISRTYEQYF. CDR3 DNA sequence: TGTGCCAGCAGTGTCGGTATTTCTCGCACCTACGAGCAGTACTTC.

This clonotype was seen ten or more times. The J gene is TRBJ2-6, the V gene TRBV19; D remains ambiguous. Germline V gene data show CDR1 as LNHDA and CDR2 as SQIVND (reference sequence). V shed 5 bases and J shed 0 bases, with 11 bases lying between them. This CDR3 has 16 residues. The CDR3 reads CASSVSASSGANVLTF. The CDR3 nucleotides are TGTGCCAGTAGTGTCTCCGCTTCCTCTGGGGCCAACGTCCTGACTTTC.

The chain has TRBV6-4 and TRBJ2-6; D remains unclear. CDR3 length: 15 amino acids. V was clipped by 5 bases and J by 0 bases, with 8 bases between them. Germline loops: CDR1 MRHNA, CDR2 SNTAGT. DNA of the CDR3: TGTGCCAGCAGTTCGTCGTTCTCTGGGGCCAACGTCCTGACTTTC. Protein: CASSSSFSGANVLTF.

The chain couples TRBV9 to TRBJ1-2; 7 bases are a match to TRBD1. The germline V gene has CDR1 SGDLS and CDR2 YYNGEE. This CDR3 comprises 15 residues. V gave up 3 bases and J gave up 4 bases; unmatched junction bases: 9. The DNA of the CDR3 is TGTGCCAGCAGCGCAAGCCCAGGGGGGATCTATGGCTACACCTTC. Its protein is CASSASPGGIYGYTF.

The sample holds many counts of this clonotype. The CDR3 sequence: CASQRNTEAFF. The CDR3 DNA reads as TGTGCCAGCCAGAGGAACACTGAAGCTTTCTTT. This rearrangement joins TRBV3-1 to TRBJ1-1; D call uncertain. This CDR3 has 11 amino acids. Germline values: CDR1 LGHDT, CDR2 YNNKEL (reference sequence). The V end was cut by 8 bases, the J end by 1 base, with 5 bases between.

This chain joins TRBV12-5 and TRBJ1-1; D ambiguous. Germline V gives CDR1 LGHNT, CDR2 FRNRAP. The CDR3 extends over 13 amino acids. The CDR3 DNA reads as TGTGCCGACCACAGCCGGTGGGGCACTGAAGCTTTCTTT. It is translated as CADHSRWGTEAFF.

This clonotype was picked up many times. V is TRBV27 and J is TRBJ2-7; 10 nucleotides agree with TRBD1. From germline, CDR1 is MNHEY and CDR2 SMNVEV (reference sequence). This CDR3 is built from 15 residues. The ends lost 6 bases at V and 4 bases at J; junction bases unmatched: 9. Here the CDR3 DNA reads TGTGCCAGCAGAAGGAGAGGGACAGGGGCTTACGAGCAGTACTTC. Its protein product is CASRRRGTGAYEQYF.

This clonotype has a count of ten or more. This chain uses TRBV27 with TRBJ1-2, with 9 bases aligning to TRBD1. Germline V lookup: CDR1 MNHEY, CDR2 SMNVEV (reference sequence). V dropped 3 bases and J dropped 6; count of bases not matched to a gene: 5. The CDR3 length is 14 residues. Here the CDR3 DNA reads TGTGCCAGCAGTTTCGGGACAGGGCTTGATGGCTACACCTTC. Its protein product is CASSFGTGLDGYTF.

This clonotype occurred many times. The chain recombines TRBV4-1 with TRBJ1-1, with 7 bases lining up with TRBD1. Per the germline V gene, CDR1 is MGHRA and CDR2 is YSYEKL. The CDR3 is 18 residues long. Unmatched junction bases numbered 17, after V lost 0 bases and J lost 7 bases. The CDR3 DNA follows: TGCGCCAGCAGCCAAGAGATTCGACAGGGAAGTATACAGGGTGAAGCTTTCTTT. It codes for CASSQEIRQGSIQGEAFF.

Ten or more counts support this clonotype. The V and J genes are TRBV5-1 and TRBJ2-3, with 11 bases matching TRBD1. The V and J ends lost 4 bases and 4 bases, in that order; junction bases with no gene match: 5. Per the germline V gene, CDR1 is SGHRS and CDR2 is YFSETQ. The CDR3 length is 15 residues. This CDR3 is CASSPDRGLPDTQYF. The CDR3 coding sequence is TGCGCCAGCAGCCCGGACAGGGGGCTGCCAGATACGCAGTATTTT.

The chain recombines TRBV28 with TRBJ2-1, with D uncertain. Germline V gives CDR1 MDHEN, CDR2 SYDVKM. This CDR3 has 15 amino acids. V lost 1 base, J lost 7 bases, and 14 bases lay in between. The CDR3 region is CASSLYLLRGNEQFF. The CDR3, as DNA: TGTGCCAGCAGTTTATACCTCTTGAGAGGAAATGAGCAGTTCTTC.

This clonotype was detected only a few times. CDR3 protein: CAISEALGAHNQPQHF. In DNA, the CDR3 is TGTGCCATCAGTGAGGCCCTTGGGGCACACAATCAGCCCCAGCATTTT. The V call is TRBV10-3, the J call TRBJ1-5; a possible D gene is TRBD1 (5 bases). The germline CDR1 and CDR2 sequences are ENHRY and SYGVKD. The CDR3 runs 16 residues. Trimming took off 2 bases at V and 3 bases at J, with 14 bases between the two ends.

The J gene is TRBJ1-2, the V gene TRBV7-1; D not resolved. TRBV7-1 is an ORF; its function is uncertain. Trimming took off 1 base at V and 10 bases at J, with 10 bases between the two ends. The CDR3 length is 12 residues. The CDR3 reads CASSSGPSFYTF. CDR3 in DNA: TGTGCCAGCAGCTCAGGACCCTCCTTCTACACCTTC.

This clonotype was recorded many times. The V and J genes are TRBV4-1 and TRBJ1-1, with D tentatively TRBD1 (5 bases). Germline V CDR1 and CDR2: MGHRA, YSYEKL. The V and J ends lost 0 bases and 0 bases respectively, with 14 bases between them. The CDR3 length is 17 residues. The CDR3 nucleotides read TGCGCCAGCAGCCAAGAGTGGGGTGGGGGGATGAACACTGAAGCTTTCTTT. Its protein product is CASSQEWGGGMNTEAFF.

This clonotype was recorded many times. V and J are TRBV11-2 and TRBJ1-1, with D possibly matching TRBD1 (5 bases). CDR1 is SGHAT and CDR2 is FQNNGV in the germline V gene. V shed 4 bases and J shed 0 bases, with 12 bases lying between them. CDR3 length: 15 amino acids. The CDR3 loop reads CASSYGARLNTEAFF. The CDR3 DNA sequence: TGTGCCAGCAGCTACGGGGCACGTTTGAACACTGAAGCTTTCTTT.

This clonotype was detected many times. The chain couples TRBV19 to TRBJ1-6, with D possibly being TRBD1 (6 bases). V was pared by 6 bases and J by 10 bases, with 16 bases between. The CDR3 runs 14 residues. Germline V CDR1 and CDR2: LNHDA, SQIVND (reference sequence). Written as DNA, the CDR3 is TGTGCCAGTAGGAACTCAGGGGAATCATCACCCCTCCACTTT. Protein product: CASRNSGESSPLHF.

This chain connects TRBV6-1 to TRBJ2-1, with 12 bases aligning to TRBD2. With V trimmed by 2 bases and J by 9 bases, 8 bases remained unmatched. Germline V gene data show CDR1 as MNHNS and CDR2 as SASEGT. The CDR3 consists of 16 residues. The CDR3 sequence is CASSESTSGGKGEQFF. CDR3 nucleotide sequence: TGTGCCAGCAGTGAAAGTACTAGCGGGGGGAAGGGTGAGCAGTTCTTC.

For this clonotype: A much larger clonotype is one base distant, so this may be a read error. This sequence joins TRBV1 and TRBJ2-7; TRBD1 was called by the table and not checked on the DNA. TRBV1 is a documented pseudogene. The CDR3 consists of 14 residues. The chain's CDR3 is CTSGPPGQGYEQYF. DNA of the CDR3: TGCACCAGCGGACCGCCCGGACAGGGCTACGAGCAGTACTTC.

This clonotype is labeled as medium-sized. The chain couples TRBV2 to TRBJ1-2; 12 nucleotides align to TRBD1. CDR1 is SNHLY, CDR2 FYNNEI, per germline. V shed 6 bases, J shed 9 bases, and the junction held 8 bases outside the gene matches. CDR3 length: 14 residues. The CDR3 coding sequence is TGTGCCAGCAGGGGGACAGGGGGCAGCCTCCGCTACACCTTC. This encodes CASRGTGGSLRYTF.

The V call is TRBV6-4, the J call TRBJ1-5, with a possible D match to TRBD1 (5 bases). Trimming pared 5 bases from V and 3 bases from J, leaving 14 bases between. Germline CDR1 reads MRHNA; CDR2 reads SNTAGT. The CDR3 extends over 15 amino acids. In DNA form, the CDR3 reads TGTGCCAGCAGTCCTGACAGTACCAACAATCAGCCCCAGCATTTT. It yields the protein CASSPDSTNNQPQHF.

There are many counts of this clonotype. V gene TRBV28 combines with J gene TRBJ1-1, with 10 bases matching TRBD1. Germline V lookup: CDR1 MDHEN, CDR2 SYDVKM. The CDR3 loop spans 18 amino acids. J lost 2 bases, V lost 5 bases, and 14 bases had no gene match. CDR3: CASSPLGGQGHLNTEAFF. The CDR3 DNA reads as TGTGCCAGCAGTCCCTTAGGGGGACAGGGGCATCTAAACACTGAAGCTTTCTTT.

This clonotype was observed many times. CDR3: CKTGDGTEAFF. The CDR3 nucleotides read TGCAAAACAGGGGATGGGACTGAAGCTTTCTTT. This sequence joins TRBV20-1 and TRBJ1-1; 7 nucleotides match TRBD1. The CDR3 extends over 11 amino acids. The germline CDR1 and CDR2 sequences are DFQATT and SNEGSKA (reference sequence).